This entry lists 23 T cell receptor beta chains sequenced from one sample in a study of OX40 agonist ivuxolimab in advanced cancers. Data came from immunoSEQ multiplex PCR; TCRdb stores just in-frame clones and leaves some out. The sample includes around 69,000 clones, 70% to 90% of them seen just once. The sample consisted of CD4+ or CD8+ T cells sorted from blood, taken in a trial of the OX40 agonist ivuxolimab. These receptor sequences come from an adult with an advanced solid tumor such as melanoma, head and neck, liver or kidney cancer.

This chain links TRBV19 with TRBJ2-2, with D tentatively TRBD1 (5 bases). This CDR3 is 14 amino acids long. Per germline, CDR1 LNHDA and CDR2 SQIVND (reference sequence). V lost 5 bases and J 7 bases, leaving 14 bases between the germline ends. The CDR3 sequence: CASSWWGENGELFF. CDR3 DNA: TGTGCCAGTAGTTGGTGGGGCGAAAACGGGGAGCTGTTTTTT.

The rearrangement joins TRBV7-2 to TRBJ1-1; D unclear. The CDR3 is 13 residues long. V dropped 5 bases and J dropped 0 bases, with 7 bases sitting between them. CDR1 is SGHTA, CDR2 FQGNSA, per germline. CDR3 DNA: TGTGCCAGCAGCGTACAGATGAACACTGAAGCTTTCTTT. Encoded protein: CASSVQMNTEAFF.

J is TRBJ2-7 and V is TRBV5-4, with 9 bases aligning to TRBD1. J gave up 0 bases and V 0 bases, and 1 base lay outside the gene matches. Germline loops: CDR1 SGHNT, CDR2 YYREEE (reference sequence). The CDR3 consists of 15 residues. In nucleotides, the CDR3 is TGTGCCAGCAGCTTGGGGGGACAGGGCTCCTACGAGCAGTACTTC. It codes for CASSLGGQGSYEQYF.

The chain is built from TRBV2 and TRBJ1-5, with 9 bases matching TRBD1. CDR1 is SNHLY, CDR2 FYNNEI, per germline. V shed 6 bases, J shed 2 bases, and the junction held 8 bases outside the gene matches. This CDR3 region has 16 residues. CDR3 sequence reads: CASRVQGADGNQPQHF. In DNA form, the CDR3 reads TGTGCCAGCAGAGTACAGGGGGCGGATGGCAATCAGCCCCAGCATTTT.

This clone is medium-sized in the sample. The chain joins TRBV27 to TRBJ2-7; no definite D call. V lost 9 bases, J lost 1 base, and 4 bases lay in between. The CDR3 runs 10 residues. Germline CDR1 reads MNHEY; CDR2 reads SMNVEV (reference sequence). The CDR3 reads CARRSYEQYF. DNA for the CDR3: TGTGCCAGACGATCCTACGAGCAGTACTTC.

The chain recombines TRBV18 with TRBJ2-6; TRBD1 matches at 12 bases. Germline V gene data show CDR1 as KGHSH and CDR2 as LQKENI. The CDR3 totals 17 residues. The J segment lost 2 bases and the V segment lost 3 bases, leaving 2 bases of the junction unmatched. The CDR3, as DNA: TGTGCCAGCTCACCCGGGACAGGGGGCACTGGGGCCAACGTCCTGACTTTC. Protein product: CASSPGTGGTGANVLTF.

The rearrangement uses TRBV5-8 and TRBJ2-1; TRBD1 or TRBD2 may be the D gene (5 bases each). CDR3 length: 15 residues. Trimming took 0 bases from V and 4 from J, leaving 11 bases between them. CDR1 SGHTS and CDR2 YDEGEE come from the germline V gene. CDR3 region: CASSLGDPLYNEQFF. The CDR3 DNA reads TGTGCCAGCAGCTTGGGGGACCCTCTATACAATGAGCAGTTCTTC.

The V call is TRBV5-1, the J call TRBJ2-5, with D possibly being TRBD2 (6 bases). The CDR3 extends over 13 amino acids. The V and J ends lost 4 bases and 4 bases respectively, with 11 bases between them. Per germline, CDR1 SGHRS and CDR2 YFSETQ. Here the CDR3 reads CASSPAGGETQYF. CDR3 in DNA: TGCGCCAGCAGCCCGGCCGGGGGAGAGACCCAGTACTTC.

This chain connects TRBV28 to TRBJ2-1, with D perhaps TRBD2 (5 bases). Germline CDR1 MDHEN, CDR2 SYDVKM. The CDR3 is 15 amino acids. Trimming stripped 3 bases from V and 7 bases from J, with 16 bases between. CDR3 sequence reads: CASSFFTRSINEQFF. The CDR3 region has the DNA TGTGCCAGCAGTTTCTTTACTAGATCCATTAATGAGCAGTTCTTC.

This clone was found a few times. The chain recombines TRBV5-1 with TRBJ1-1; 7 nucleotides align to TRBD1. V gave up 4 bases and J gave up 0 bases; unmatched junction bases: 9. This CDR3 has 16 amino acids. Germline CDR1 reads SGHRS; CDR2 reads YFSETQ. The CDR3 nucleotides read TGCGCCAGCAGCCCCGTCAAGGGGGCAATGAACACTGAAGCTTTCTTT. Protein: CASSPVKGAMNTEAFF.

The chain recombines TRBV19 with TRBJ2-2; the match to TRBD1 covers 9 bases. Looked up from germline, CDR1 is LNHDA and CDR2 is SQIVND (reference sequence). J was trimmed by 5 bases and V by 7 bases; bases with no gene match: 11. The CDR3 is 16 residues long. DNA of the CDR3: TGTGCCAGTAACTCTTATGGACAGGGGAGGACCGGGGAGCTGTTTTTT. It translates to CASNSYGQGRTGELFF.

The chain uses TRBV5-1 and TRBJ1-2, with D possibly TRBD1 on 6 matching bases. V gave up 3 bases and J gave up 4 bases, with 25 bases separating them. Germline-derived CDR1 and CDR2 are SGHRS and YFSETQ. CDR3 length: 18 residues. The CDR3 DNA follows: TGCGCCAGCAGCTGGGGGACCGTCCCGGGGGGCGAGAGCTATGGCTACACCTTC. Amino acid sequence: CASSWGTVPGGESYGYTF.

This chain joins TRBV5-1 and TRBJ2-5, with 8 bases aligning to TRBD1. This CDR3 contains 13 residues. Germline V gene data show CDR1 as SGHRS and CDR2 as YFSETQ. The V gene end was trimmed by 7 bases and the J gene end by 3 bases; junction bases not matched to a gene: 5. In nucleotides, the CDR3 is TGCGCCAGCGGCCCGGGACAGGAAGAGACCCAGTACTTC. Translated: CASGPGQEETQYF.

The CDR3, as DNA: TGTGCCAGCATCAAGGACGGCGGGACTAGCTGGAGCGAGCAGTACTTC. It encodes CASIKDGGTSWSEQYF. The V gene is TRBV5-4, the J gene TRBJ2-7; TRBD2 aligns across 9 bases. The junction had 16 bases not matched to a gene; V was cut back by 6 bases and J by 6 bases. The CDR3 totals 16 residues. CDR1 and CDR2 (germline): SGHNT, YYREEE (reference sequence).

The chain couples TRBV28 to TRBJ1-2; D uncertain. The CDR3 has 12 residues. Germline V gives CDR1 MDHEN, CDR2 SYDVKM. V lost 2 bases, J lost 4 bases, and 5 bases lay in between. Here the CDR3 DNA reads TGTGCCAGCAGTTTAGGGAGCTATGGCTACACCTTC. Amino acids: CASSLGSYGYTF.

V gene TRBV5-3 combines with J gene TRBJ1-2; TRBD1 matches 7 bases. TRBV5-3 is an ORF, with its function uncertain. There are 14 residues in the CDR3. J was trimmed by 0 bases and V by 4 bases; bases with no gene match: 3. CDR3 loop: CARSRQGTNYGYTF. The CDR3 DNA follows: TGTGCCAGAAGCCGACAGGGTACTAACTATGGCTACACCTTC.

The chain combines TRBV7-9 with TRBJ2-5, with 11 bases matching TRBD1. The CDR3 is made up of 16 amino acids. Trimming removed 7 bases from V and 3 bases from J; junction bases left unmatched: 10. From germline, CDR1 is SEHNR and CDR2 FQNEAQ (reference sequence). The CDR3 nucleotides read TGTGCCAGCACCCTCGGGGACAGGGGGGTCAAAGAGACCCAGTACTTC. Its translation: CASTLGDRGVKETQYF.

This chain connects TRBV10-1 to TRBJ2-7; D is perhaps TRBD2 (5 bases). V lost 3 bases to trimming and J lost 0 bases, with 9 bases between them. Germline lookup yields CDR1 WNHNN and CDR2 SYGVQD (reference sequence). The CDR3 length is 14 residues. In DNA form, the CDR3 reads TGCGCCAGCAGTGATTCGGCGGGCTCCTACGAGCAGTACTTC. Translating gives CASSDSAGSYEQYF.

The CDR3 DNA reads TGTGCCAGCAGTTTATGGGTCCTAGCGGGAGGGCCCGGGGAGCTGTTTTTT. Residues: CASSLWVLAGGPGELFF. The chain is built from TRBV28 and TRBJ2-2; TRBD2 aligns across 12 bases. The V gene's germline CDR1 is MDHEN and CDR2 SYDVKM. This CDR3 contains 17 residues. The V gene end was trimmed by 0 bases and the J gene end by 6 bases; junction bases not matched to a gene: 5.

The chain recombines TRBV7-3 with TRBJ2-3; 9 bases match TRBD2. V trimming: 4 bases; J trimming: 2 bases; junction bases outside the gene matches: 4. This CDR3 comprises 15 residues. CDR1 SGHTA and CDR2 FQGTGA come from the germline V gene. CDR3 DNA sequence: TGTGCCAGCAGCTCAATAGCGGGAGCCACAGATACGCAGTATTTT. It codes for CASSSIAGATDTQYF.

V is TRBV5-1 and J is TRBJ2-1; the D call may be TRBD1 or TRBD2 (6 bases each). Trimming cost V 4 bases and J 5 bases, with 10 bases left between them. There are 13 residues in the CDR3. Germline V lookup: CDR1 SGHRS, CDR2 YFSETQ. The CDR3 spells CASSRRGDNEQFF. DNA for the CDR3: TGCGCCAGCAGCCGGAGGGGGGACAATGAGCAGTTCTTC. Using reference TRBV5-1 and TRBJ2-1 for the parts outside the CDR3, the full variable domain is KAGVTQTPRYLIKTRGQQVTLSCSPISGHRSVSWYQQTPGQGLQFLFEYFSETQRNKGNFPGRFSGRQFSNSRSEMNVSTLELGDSALYLCASSRRGDNEQFFGPGTRLTVL.

The chain has TRBV5-1 and TRBJ1-2; 8 positions agree with TRBD1. Germline V gene sequence: CDR1 SGHRS, CDR2 YFSETQ. The J segment lost 12 bases and the V segment lost 4 bases, leaving 5 bases of the junction unmatched. The CDR3 loop spans 11 amino acids. The CDR3 sequence is CASSPGTGNTF. In nucleotides, the CDR3 is TGCGCCAGCAGCCCCGGGACAGGAAACACCTTC.

The CDR3 sequence: CASSPILPGYTF. The CDR3 DNA follows: TGTGCCAGCAGCCCTATCCTCCCTGGCTACACCTTC. The gene calls are TRBV11-2 and TRBJ1-2; no firm D call. The CDR3 has 12 residues. Trimming removed 5 bases at V and 7 bases at J, with 11 bases between. Looked up from germline, CDR1 is SGHAT and CDR2 is FQNNGV. Using reference TRBV11-2 and TRBJ1-2 for the parts outside the CDR3, the full variable domain is EAGVAQSPRYKIIEKRQSVAFWCNPISGHATLYWYQQILGQGPKLLIQFQNNGVVDDSQLPKDRFSAERLKGVDSTLKIQPAKLEDSAVYLCASSPILPGYTFGSGTRLTVV.